This TCR beta chain was profiled in a study of OX40 agonist ivuxolimab in advanced cancers. Across the whole study: Patients were dosed intravenously with ivuxolimab at 0.01 to 10 mg/kg every 2 weeks. Overall study results and limits: With doses of 0.1 to 3.0 mg/kg, CD4+ and CD8+ blood T cells had undergone clonal expansion by week 6. Researchers report that CD8+ T cells had, on average, more expanded clones than CD4+.

Comment on this clone: Its target is not known.

J gave up 5 bases and V 3 bases, and 15 bases lay outside the gene matches. Germline CDR1 is KGHSH and CDR2 is LQKENI. The CDR3 consists of 17 residues. The protocol was immunoSEQ multiplex PCR, while the TCRdb copy is restricted to in-frame clones and leaves out a portion. The profile shows tens of thousands of clones, 70% to 90% of them singletons. Sequenced here: CD4+ or CD8+ T cells sorted from blood, sampled in a trial of the OX40 agonist ivuxolimab. The V call is TRBV18, the J call TRBJ1-2, with 7 bases that match TRBD1. The sequence came from an adult with an advanced solid tumor such as melanoma, head and neck, liver or kidney cancer. The CDR3 DNA reads TGTGCCAGCTCACCCCAGGGGGGAGGACAGGCAGTTTATGGCTACACCTTC. Translated, it gives CASSPQGGGQAVYGYTF.